Reported below is one T cell receptor (beta chain). These data belong to a study of T cell responses to AZD1222 COVID-19 vaccine. Some clones are missing from TCRdb's copy, which holds only in-frame ones; the method was immunoSEQ multiplex PCR. The sample carries approximately 180,000 clones, about 88% recorded once. Sequencing used peripheral blood, obtained 28 days after the second AZD1222 dose. This receptor was obtained from an adult who received the AZD1222 COVID-19 vaccine.

CDR3 nucleotide sequence: TGTGCCAGCAGTCAAGGGACAGGGGGGAGCCCCACAGATACGCAGTATTTT. Encoded protein: CASSQGTGGSPTDTQYF. The rearrangement joins TRBV27 to TRBJ2-3; 11 bases fit TRBD1. Germline loops: CDR1 MNHEY, CDR2 SMNVEV (reference sequence). The J segment lost 2 bases and the V segment lost 5 bases, leaving 9 bases of the junction unmatched. This CDR3 is built from 17 residues.